The next 32 T cell receptor beta chains were all read from a single sample in a study of human T cells and chemical hapten exposure. The time point was: patch test 1, 2 weeks after DPC sensitization. As for treatment: therapeutic diphenylcyclopropenone sensitization with weekly scalp DPC. TCRdb processed the RACE reads anew with MiXCR; each CDR3 protein has one entry. The table lists some 180,000 distinct CDR3 sequences, approximately 20% of them singletons. Sequencing used whole blood, obtained in connection with sensitization to the hapten diphenylcyclopropenone (DPC). Receptors originate from a woman between 45 and 60 years old with alopecia areata. Some clones in this sample may be carry-over from other donors' samples.

The genes are TRBV5-1 and TRBJ2-3; 9 positions match TRBD1. There are 15 residues in the CDR3. The germline CDR1 and CDR2 sequences are SGHRS and YFSETQ. V shed 0 bases, J shed 4 bases, and the junction held 3 bases outside the gene matches. In DNA, the CDR3 is TGCGCCAGCAGCTTGGAGGGACAGGGCGCAGATACGCAGTATTTT. It specifies CASSLEGQGADTQYF.

This clonotype was seen a few times. The chain links TRBV3-1 to TRBJ2-1; D not resolved. V lost 3 bases and J 8 bases, leaving 5 bases between the germline ends. This CDR3 has 11 residues. Germline CDR1 is LGHDT and CDR2 is YNNKEL (reference sequence). The CDR3 DNA follows: TGTGCCAGCAGCCAGGGTTATGAGCAGTTCTTC. Its translation is CASSQGYEQFF.

This sequence joins TRBV7-2 and TRBJ2-3; 9 bases line up with TRBD2. Germline V lookup: CDR1 SGHTA, CDR2 FQGNSA. The trim removed 6 bases at V and 1 base at J, leaving 11 bases unmatched. The length of the CDR3 is 17 residues. CDR3: CASRGGILAGRTDTQYF. The DNA for the CDR3 is TGTGCCAGCAGAGGGGGTATCCTAGCGGGACGCACAGATACGCAGTATTTT.

This clonotype was counted a few times. The CDR3 nucleotides are TGTGCCACCAGCAGCCGAGGACGGGACGTCTATGGCTACACCTTC. Protein product: CATSSRGRDVYGYTF. V and J are TRBV15 and TRBJ1-2, with D possibly matching TRBD1 (5 bases). In germline, CDR1 is LNHNV, CDR2 YYDKDF (reference sequence). The CDR3 is made up of 15 amino acids. V dropped 3 bases and J dropped 4 bases, with 15 bases sitting between them.

The chain carries TRBV6-5 and TRBJ2-7; 9 bases align to TRBD1. The CDR3 runs to 15 residues. Germline assignment: CDR1 MNHEY and CDR2 SVGAGI. J lost 0 bases, V lost 6 bases, and 6 bases had no gene match. The chain's CDR3 is CASSYRGRGSYEQYF. In DNA, the CDR3 is TGTGCCAGCAGCTACAGGGGGCGAGGCTCCTACGAGCAGTACTTC.

The rearrangement joins TRBV24-1 to TRBJ2-1; 7 nucleotides line up with TRBD1. Germline-derived CDR1 and CDR2 are KGHDR and SFDVKD. CDR3 length equals 11 residues. The junction had 1 base not matched to a gene; V was cut back by 7 bases and J by 8 bases. The CDR3 sequence: CATSQGDEQFF. CDR3 in DNA: TGTGCCACCAGCCAGGGGGATGAGCAGTTCTTC.

The CDR3 region has the DNA TGTGCCAGCAGCCTGAGCAGGGGCAATGAGCAGTTCTTC. It codes for CASSLSRGNEQFF. V gene TRBV12-3 or TRBV12-4 combines with J gene TRBJ2-1; TRBD1 might be the D (6 bases). This CDR3 is built from 13 residues. Trimming left V 6 bases short and J 6 bases short, with 12 bases between.

This clonotype was counted a few times. The chain combines TRBV2 with TRBJ2-1; possible D gene TRBD2, 6 bases. Germline V gene data show CDR1 as SNHLY and CDR2 as FYNNEI. The ends were cut back, 5 bases at V and 0 bases at J, with 14 bases in the middle. The CDR3 is made up of 16 amino acids. The CDR3 nucleotides read TGTGCCAGCAGTCTATTGACTAGTGGCTCCTACAATGAGCAGTTCTTC. Amino acid sequence: CASSLLTSGSYNEQFF.

This clonotype was seen at least ten times. The V gene is TRBV5-1, the J gene TRBJ2-5, with 9 bases fitting TRBD1. The J segment lost 4 bases and the V segment lost 4 bases, leaving 5 bases of the junction unmatched. The CDR3 length is 14 residues. The germline V gene has CDR1 SGHRS and CDR2 YFSETQ. The CDR3 region has the DNA TGCGCCAGCAGCCGGGACAGGGTAGGAGAGACCCAGTACTTC. It codes for CASSRDRVGETQYF. Using reference TRBV5-1 and TRBJ2-5 for the parts outside the CDR3, the full variable domain is KAGVTQTPRYLIKTRGQQVTLSCSPISGHRSVSWYQQTPGQGLQFLFEYFSETQRNKGNFPGRFSGRQFSNSRSEMNVSTLELGDSALYLCASSRDRVGETQYFGPGTRLLVL.

CDR3 in DNA: TGCGCCAGCAGCCTCGGGACTAGCGAGCTCTACGAGCAGTACTTC. It is translated as CASSLGTSELYEQYF. The chain uses TRBV5-1 and TRBJ2-7; 10 positions agree with TRBD2. The V gene's germline CDR1 is SGHRS and CDR2 YFSETQ. The CDR3 extends over 15 amino acids. V lost 4 bases, J lost 3 bases, and 7 bases stayed unmatched.

This clonotype was observed a few times. The CDR3 DNA follows: TGTGCCATAAGACAGGGATACGAGCAGTACTTC. It specifies CAIRQGYEQYF. The chain has TRBV11-2 and TRBJ2-7; TRBD1 agrees at 7 bases. The trim removed 10 bases at V and 4 bases at J, leaving 4 bases unmatched. The CDR3 totals 11 residues. Germline V gives CDR1 SGHAT, CDR2 FQNNGV.

This rearrangement joins TRBV29-1 to TRBJ1-5; TRBD1 aligns across 9 bases. This CDR3 is built from 13 residues. Per the germline V gene, CDR1 is SQVTM and CDR2 is ANQGSEA. Germline trimming cut 5 bases from V and 9 bases from J; bases unmatched to any gene: 8. CDR3 nucleotide sequence: TGCAGCGTTCAGACAGGGGGAAGTTTGCCCCAGCATTTT. Translation gives CSVQTGGSLPQHF.

With regard to this clonotype: A junction end diverges from the germline sequence, so it may reflect a read error. The chain is built from TRBV6-5 and TRBJ2-1; maybe TRBD2 (6 bases). Germline-derived CDR1 and CDR2 are MNHEY and SVGAGI. The CDR3 consists of 16 residues. CDR3 coding DNA: TGTGCCAGCAGTCCACTCCGGGACTTGATATACAATGAGCGGTTCTTC. Translation: CASSPLRDLIYNERFF.

This clonotype was detected only a few times. The chain is built from TRBV28 and TRBJ1-5; the match to TRBD1 covers 8 bases. CDR1 is MDHEN and CDR2 is SYDVKM in the germline V gene. The trim removed 4 bases at V and 3 bases at J, leaving 5 bases unmatched. This CDR3 is 15 amino acids long. The DNA of the CDR3 is TGTGCCAGCAGTTCAGGGGGCGACCACAATCAGCCCCAGCATTTT. Translating gives CASSSGGDHNQPQHF.

The chain employs TRBV6-4 and TRBJ1-4, with 7 bases lining up with TRBD1. The J segment lost 0 bases and the V segment lost 10 bases, leaving 20 bases of the junction unmatched. Per germline, CDR1 MRHNA and CDR2 SNTAGT. The CDR3 runs to 19 residues. The CDR3 is CATPLQGLSPPTTNEKLFF. The CDR3 coding sequence is TGTGCCACCCCTCTACAGGGGCTAAGCCCGCCGACAACTAATGAAAAACTGTTTTTT.

This clonotype appeared a few times. The chain employs TRBV7-2 and TRBJ2-3; D may be TRBD1 or TRBD2 (5 bases each). The germline V gene encodes CDR1 SGHTA and CDR2 FQGNSA. CDR3 length: 16 amino acids. V was pared by 1 base and J by 0 bases, with 11 bases between. The CDR3 protein is CASSLGLGVSTDTQYF. The CDR3 DNA reads as TGTGCCAGCAGCTTAGGGCTGGGGGTTAGCACAGATACGCAGTATTTT.

This clonotype was counted a few times. V and J are TRBV12-5 and TRBJ2-2; unclear D gene. V was shortened by 2 bases and J by 3 bases, with 7 bases between the two germline ends. In germline, CDR1 is LGHNT, CDR2 FRNRAP. The CDR3 is made up of 14 amino acids. The CDR3 reads CASGLPSYTGELFF. The CDR3 coding sequence is TGTGCTAGTGGTTTGCCCAGTTACACCGGGGAGCTGTTTTTT. The full variable domain, rest sourced from reference TRBV12-5 and TRBJ2-2, is DARVTQTPRHKVTEMGQEVTMRCQPILGHNTVFWYRQTMMQGLELLAYFRNRAPLDDSGMPKDRFSAEMPDATLATLKIQPSEPRDSAVYFCASGLPSYTGELFFGEGSRLTVL.

This clonotype was seen a handful of times. The CDR3 DNA reads TGCAGCGCCCAAGGGTACGAGCAGTACTTC. It is translated as CSAQGYEQYF. The chain joins TRBV29-1 to TRBJ2-7; no reliable D call. There are 10 residues in the CDR3. V lost 7 bases, J lost 4 bases, and 8 bases lay in between. Germline loops: CDR1 SQVTM, CDR2 ANQGSEA.

The rearrangement links TRBV3-1 to TRBJ2-3; D possibly corresponds to TRBD1 (5 bases). The CDR3 contains 14 residues. V lost 7 bases and J 0 bases, leaving 11 bases between the germline ends. Germline V gene lookup returns CDR1 LGHDT and CDR2 YNNKEL (reference sequence). The CDR3 here is CASKFGHSTDTQYF. CDR3 sequence (DNA): TGTGCCAGCAAATTCGGACATAGCACAGATACGCAGTATTTT.

This chain links TRBV6-5 with TRBJ2-1; 10 nucleotides match TRBD2. Germline trimming cut 4 bases from V and 9 bases from J; bases unmatched to any gene: 6. This CDR3 has 14 residues. Germline CDR1 and CDR2: MNHEY and SVGAGI. The CDR3 DNA reads TGTGCCAGCAGTTTCGAGCGGGGGGGAAGTGAGCAGTTCTTC. Translated, it gives CASSFERGGSEQFF.

The chain joins TRBV20-1 to TRBJ2-3; no clear D gene. V lost 6 bases and J lost 5, with 9 bases in between. There are 11 residues in the CDR3. Per germline, CDR1 DFQATT and CDR2 SNEGSKA (reference sequence). CDR3 sequence reads: CSANKGDTQYF. The CDR3 nucleotides read TGCAGTGCCAACAAGGGAGATACGCAGTATTTT.

This clonotype appeared many times. Its ends do not fully match the called genes, so a read error is possible. This rearrangement joins TRBV20-1 to TRBJ2-1, with TRBD2 matching over 10 bases. This CDR3 comprises 13 residues. Germline loops: CDR1 DFQATT, CDR2 SNEGSKA (reference sequence). CDR3 sequence (DNA): TGCAGTGCTAGTTCAAGCGGGAGGGCCCTGTGGGTCTTC. Encoded protein: CSASSSGRALWVF.

This clonotype has just a few counts. The CDR3 reads CAIGDGLAGLQETQYF. The CDR3 nucleotides read TGTGCCATCGGGGATGGACTAGCGGGGCTCCAAGAGACCCAGTACTTC. The chain links TRBV10-3 to TRBJ2-5, with 12 bases fitting TRBD2. Per the germline V gene, CDR1 is ENHRY and CDR2 is SYGVKD. The V gene end was trimmed by 8 bases and the J gene end by 1 base; junction bases not matched to a gene: 8. This CDR3 contains 16 residues.

This clonotype was recorded a few times. This chain connects TRBV12-3 or TRBV12-4 to TRBJ1-2, with D maybe TRBD1 (5 bases). This CDR3 has 12 residues. Between the trimmed V and J ends, which lost 1 base and 11 bases, there was a span of 11 bases. The CDR3: CASSLEGISYTF. Here the CDR3 DNA reads TGTGCCAGCAGTTTAGAGGGGATCAGTTACACCTTC.

The rearrangement joins TRBV7-6 to TRBJ2-7; 8 bases agree with TRBD1. The CDR3 extends over 14 amino acids. The junction had 4 bases not matched to a gene; V was cut back by 0 bases and J by 6 bases. CDR1 SGHVS and CDR2 FNYEAQ come from the germline V gene. The CDR3 DNA reads TGTGCCAGCAGCTTAGCCGACACAGGGGGCGAGCAGTACTTC. Translation: CASSLADTGGEQYF.

CDR3 sequence: CASSYIQGQPQHF. As DNA, the CDR3 is TGTGCCAGCAGCTACATACAGGGGCAGCCCCAGCATTTT. The rearrangement joins TRBV2 to TRBJ1-5, with TRBD1 matching over 7 bases. The germline CDR1 and CDR2 sequences are SNHLY and FYNNEI. The CDR3 consists of 13 residues. V dropped 6 bases and J dropped 7; count of bases not matched to a gene: 6.

The rearrangement joins TRBV7-2 to TRBJ2-4; 8 bases line up with TRBD1. Trimming at V came to 4 bases and at J to 2 bases, leaving 4 bases not matched to a gene. Germline lookup yields CDR1 SGHTA and CDR2 FQGNSA. CDR3 length equals 15 residues. CDR3 region: CASSSDRGSKNIQYF. CDR3 in DNA: TGTGCCAGCAGCTCCGACAGGGGTTCCAAAAACATTCAGTACTTC.

The chain links TRBV5-1 to TRBJ2-7; no clear D gene. The CDR3 is 14 amino acids. Germline V gene sequence: CDR1 SGHRS, CDR2 YFSETQ. Between the trimmed V and J ends, which lost 4 bases and 3 bases, there was a span of 14 bases. The CDR3, as DNA: TGCGCCAGCAGCCAAATACCAACCAACTACGAGCAGTACTTC. Amino acids: CASSQIPTNYEQYF. The variable domain in full, with the rest retrieved from reference TRBV5-1 and TRBJ2-7, is KAGVTQTPRYLIKTRGQQVTLSCSPISGHRSVSWYQQTPGQGLQFLFEYFSETQRNKGNFPGRFSGRQFSNSRSEMNVSTLELGDSALYLCASSQIPTNYEQYFGPGTRLTVT.

The rearrangement joins TRBV20-1 to TRBJ2-7; 13 bases match TRBD2. Germline CDR1 is DFQATT and CDR2 is SNEGSKA (reference sequence). This CDR3 has 16 amino acids. The trim removed 2 bases at V and 2 bases at J, leaving 6 bases unmatched. In DNA form, the CDR3 reads TGCAGTGCTAGATCTAGTGGACTAGCGGGAGCCTACGAGCAGTACTTC. Protein: CSARSSGLAGAYEQYF.

The chain uses TRBV20-1 and TRBJ2-3, with D tentatively TRBD1 (6 bases). Germline V gene sequence: CDR1 DFQATT, CDR2 SNEGSKA (reference sequence). The CDR3 spans 13 residues. The V gene lost 0 bases and the J gene lost 3 bases, with 7 bases spanning the gap. CDR3 sequence reads: CSAREQGTDTQYF. The DNA for the CDR3 is TGCAGTGCTAGAGAACAGGGAACAGATACGCAGTATTTT.

This clonotype has only a few counts. V gene TRBV2 combines with J gene TRBJ2-2; D perhaps matches TRBD1 (5 bases). There are 14 residues in the CDR3. Germline V gene data show CDR1 as SNHLY and CDR2 as FYNNEI. The ends were cut back, 3 bases at V and 4 bases at J, with 9 bases in the middle. CDR3 sequence (DNA): TGTGCCAGCAGTGACAGGGAAAGCACCGGGGAGCTGTTTTTT. Amino acids: CASSDRESTGELFF. Variable domain in full (rest from reference TRBV2 and TRBJ2-2): EPEVTQTPSHQVTQMGQEVILRCVPISNHLYFYWYRQILGQKVEFLVSFYNNEISEKSEIFDDQFSVERPDGSNFTLKIRSTKLEDSAMYFCASSDRESTGELFFGEGSRLTVL.

The V gene is TRBV2, the J gene TRBJ2-5, with 10 bases matching TRBD2. Germline values: CDR1 SNHLY, CDR2 FYNNEI. This CDR3 contains 17 residues. V lost 4 bases and J lost 2; bases outside the gene matches: 10. CDR3 nucleotides: TGTGCCAGCAGTGGGGCGGCTAGCGGGAGACGGCAAGAGACCCAGTACTTC. Translating gives CASSGAASGRRQETQYF.